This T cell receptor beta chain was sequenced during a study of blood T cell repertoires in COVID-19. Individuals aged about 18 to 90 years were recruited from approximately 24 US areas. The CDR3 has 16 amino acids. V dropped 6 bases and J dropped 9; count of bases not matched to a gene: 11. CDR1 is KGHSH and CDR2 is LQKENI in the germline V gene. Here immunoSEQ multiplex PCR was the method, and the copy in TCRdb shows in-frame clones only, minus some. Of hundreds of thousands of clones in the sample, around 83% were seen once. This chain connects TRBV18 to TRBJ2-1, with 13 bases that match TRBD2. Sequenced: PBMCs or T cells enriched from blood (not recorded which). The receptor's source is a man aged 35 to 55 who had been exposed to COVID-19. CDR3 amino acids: CASSSAGTSGTSEQFF. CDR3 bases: TGTGCCAGCTCGTCCGCCGGGACTAGCGGGACCTCTGAGCAGTTCTTC.